Reported below is one TCR beta chain. Its target is not known. Vbeta (60) and Jbeta (13) primers were used in the PCR. TCRdb keeps only in-frame clones here, not all; method: immunoSEQ multiplex PCR. The sample totals around 200,000 clones. The sample originates from a study of cytomegalovirus exposure and HLA in healthy donors. The germline CDR1 and CDR2 sequences are MDHEN and SYDVKM. The CDR3 totals 13 residues. V was shortened by 5 bases and J by 5 bases, with 11 bases between the two germline ends. Samples came from healthy bone marrow donors. Study results and limitations: In terms of immune exposure information, only CMV serostatus was available. Evidence from a later analysis indicated that most CMV-associated TCR beta chains looked HLA-restricted.

The V call is TRBV28, the J call TRBJ2-3; D unresolved. The material sequenced was PBMCs. The clonotype comes from a woman aged 30 to 39 in good health and CMV-seropositive. The CDR3 loop is CASSPPLRDTQYF. As DNA, the CDR3 is TGTGCCAGCAGTCCTCCGTTGAGAGATACGCAGTATTTT.